The T cell receptor (beta chain) described here comes from a study of blood T cell repertoires in COVID-19. Whole-study context: Samples of COVID-19 (acute and convalescent) were obtained from the United States, Italy and Spain. The analysed material was cDNA or gDNA that came from T cells, B-cell-depleted T cells, or PBMCs.

Study processing details: Nucleated cell counts were estimated from reference gene primer amplification. The table came from immunoSEQ multiplex PCR; TCRdb's copy has only in-frame clones and leaves some out. The DNA gave D and trimming, while V, J and clone size come from that table. The repertoire consists of approximately 180,000 clones, with roughly 89% occurring once and the leading ten covering around an eighth. This receptor was identified in a woman between 65 and 79 years old with COVID-19, enrolled during active disease. The source material was peripheral blood.

CDR3 residues: CASEHGVEAFF. As DNA, the CDR3 is TGTGCCAGTGAACATGGAGTAGAAGCTTTCTTT. The chain carries TRBV19 and TRBJ1-1; D is unclear. The CDR3 has 11 residues. Germline CDR1 and CDR2: LNHDA and SQIVND (reference sequence). V was clipped by 8 bases and J by 8 bases, with 12 bases between them.